This record covers a single TCR beta chain. Its specificity is unknown. The donors were healthy bone marrow donors. This specimen belongs to a study of cytomegalovirus exposure and HLA in healthy donors. Regarding the study as a whole: Segments of the TCR beta V type were, in most cases, productive about 87% or about 30% of the time in an earlier analysis. At a 0.05 false discovery rate, a later analysis found some 17,000 TCR beta sequences to be associated with HLA alleles.

Primers: 60 Vbeta forward and 13 Jbeta reverse. Profiling relied on immunoSEQ multiplex PCR, and the TCRdb table lists in-frame clones only, not all of them. In all, the sample yields approximately 70,000 clones. The clonotype originates from a woman between 40 and 50 years old in good health and CMV-seropositive. Input material: PBMCs.

CDR3 sequence: CASSLTGDSYEQYF. The CDR3 bases are TGTGCCAGCAGCTTAACCGGGGATAGCTACGAGCAGTACTTC. The chain links TRBV7-6 to TRBJ2-7; D is perhaps TRBD2 (5 bases). The germline V gene has CDR1 SGHVS and CDR2 FNYEAQ. The CDR3 runs 14 residues. Trimming shortened V by 2 bases and J by 3 bases, and 11 bases separated the two germline ends.